This T cell receptor (beta chain) was sequenced during a study of T cells in Graves' hyperthyroidism and ophthalmopathy. Study summary: Peripheral blood was secured at the point of initial diagnosis, before any treatment. Study results and caveats: Most expanded thyroid clonotypes above 0.001 also appeared in blood.

In this sample, this clonotype turned up many times. What it binds is not known. Per the germline V gene, CDR1 is DFQATT and CDR2 is SNEGSKA (reference sequence). With V trimmed by 5 bases and J by 5 bases, 9 bases remained unmatched. The CDR3 runs 15 residues. Each person with ophthalmopathy scored at least 3 on the Clinical Activity Score, reached NOSPECS grade 4 or higher, and had been ill under 3 months. PBMCs were sourced from more than 9 ml fresh peripheral blood. TCR beta CDR3 region amplification was performed from RNA transcripts. With the HTBI primer set, the TCR CDR3 went through a first round of RT-PCR. Each CDR3 protein gets one entry after TCRdb re-called the multiplex PCR reads with MiXCR. The table lists 300,000 to 450,000 distinct CDR3 sequences, about a sixth of them singletons.

Material: blood. The chain links TRBV20-1 to TRBJ2-2, with 9 nucleotides matching TRBD1. The TCR was taken from a woman between 35 and 50 years old with Graves' ophthalmopathy. CDR3 residues: CSARTGDLFTGELFF. The CDR3 DNA is TGCAGTGCTCGGACAGGGGATTTGTTTACCGGGGAGCTGTTTTTT.